The 29 T cell receptor beta chains listed next were all sequenced from one sample in a study of cytomegalovirus exposure and HLA in healthy donors. Researchers ran the PCR with 60 Vbeta and 13 Jbeta primers. Clones were sequenced by immunoSEQ multiplex PCR, and TCRdb holds only the in-frame ones, with some missing. This specimen shows over 40,000 clones; the ten leading clones hold 6% to 6.5%. Material for sequencing was PBMCs. The source of these receptors is a man between 25 and 39 years old in good health and CMV-seronegative.

The chain combines TRBV6-1 with TRBJ1-2, with 7 bases that match TRBD1. This CDR3 is built from 17 residues. The ends lost 4 bases at V and 4 bases at J; junction bases unmatched: 15. Germline CDR1 reads MNHNS; CDR2 reads SASEGT. DNA of the CDR3: TGTGCCAGCAGTGGTACGGGACAGATGAGAGAAGGCTATGGCTACACCTTC. Encoded protein: CASSGTGQMREGYGYTF.

The rearrangement joins TRBV10-3 to TRBJ2-2; 7 nucleotides agree with TRBD1. In germline, CDR1 is ENHRY, CDR2 SYGVKD. The CDR3 covers 15 residues. V shed 0 bases, J shed 4 bases, and the junction held 2 bases outside the gene matches. The CDR3 DNA reads as TGTGCCATCAGTGAGTCGGCAGGGGGCACCGGGGAGCTGTTTTTT. Its protein is CAISESAGGTGELFF.

V is TRBV6-6 and J is TRBJ1-2, with 7 nucleotides matching TRBD1. Germline V gives CDR1 MNHNY, CDR2 SVGAGI (reference sequence). Unmatched junction bases numbered 7, after V lost 6 bases and J lost 3 bases. The CDR3 contains 14 residues. The CDR3 DNA reads as TGTGCCAGCAGACCGCCAGGGGGAGACTATGGCTACACCTTC. Translating gives CASRPPGGDYGYTF.

This chain links TRBV10-3 with TRBJ2-5; 9 bases map to TRBD1. The germline gives CDR1 ENHRY, CDR2 SYGVKD. The CDR3 covers 14 residues. The trim removed 8 bases at V and 2 bases at J, leaving 6 bases unmatched. The CDR3 is CAIGTGSGQETQYF. The CDR3 bases are TGTGCCATCGGGACAGGGTCGGGGCAAGAGACCCAGTACTTC.

This chain connects TRBV5-1 to TRBJ1-1, with 8 bases lining up with TRBD1. CDR3 length: 14 amino acids. The V and J ends lost 5 bases and 2 bases, in that order; junction bases with no gene match: 5. CDR1 is SGHRS and CDR2 is YFSETQ in the germline V gene. The CDR3 DNA follows: TGCGCCAGCAGGGAGGGACAGGCCAACACTGAAGCTTTCTTT. The encoded protein is CASREGQANTEAFF.

The CDR3: CASSLGGEVTVDGYTF. DNA of the CDR3: TGTGCCAGCAGCCTAGGGGGCGAGGTGACGGTCGACGGCTACACCTTC. The rearrangement uses TRBV27 and TRBJ1-2, with 7 nucleotides matching TRBD1. V lost 6 bases to trimming and J lost 8 bases; unmatched junction nucleotides: 18. The CDR3 totals 16 residues. The germline V gene encodes CDR1 MNHEY and CDR2 SMNVEV (reference sequence).

The rearrangement links TRBV6-5 to TRBJ2-7; TRBD2 matches at 10 bases. The CDR3 loop spans 13 amino acids. Germline CDR1 reads MNHEY; CDR2 reads SVGAGI. J lost 4 bases, V lost 6 bases, and 3 bases had no gene match. The CDR3 loop reads CASRGTSVYEQYF. DNA for the CDR3: TGTGCCAGCAGAGGGACTAGCGTATACGAGCAGTACTTC.

The gene calls are TRBV6-1 and TRBJ1-6, with TRBD1 identical over 7 bases. V gave up 7 bases and J gave up 6 bases; unmatched junction bases: 6. The CDR3 spans 14 residues. The V gene's germline CDR1 is MNHNS and CDR2 SASEGT. CDR3 nucleotides: TGTGCCAGCACTACGACAGGGATTAATTCACCCCTCCACTTT. Its translation: CASTTTGINSPLHF.

The chain is built from TRBV4-1 and TRBJ1-1; TRBD1 might be the D (6 bases). Germline assignment: CDR1 MGHRA and CDR2 YSYEKL. The CDR3 totals 15 residues. V was pared by 4 bases and J by 5 bases, with 17 bases between. CDR3 amino acids: CASSRSGGAKTEAFF. The DNA of the CDR3 is TGCGCCAGCAGCCGATCGGGGGGGGCAAAGACTGAAGCTTTCTTT.

V and J are TRBV5-5 and TRBJ1-5; possibly TRBD1 for D (5 bases). The CDR3 totals 16 residues. Germline-derived CDR1 and CDR2 are SGHKS and YYEKEE (reference sequence). Trimming removed 1 base from V and 0 bases from J, with 11 bases in between. In DNA form, the CDR3 reads TGTGCCAGCAGCTTGTACGGGGGTTATAGCAATCAGCCCCAGCATTTT. This sequence encodes CASSLYGGYSNQPQHF.

This chain uses TRBV29-1 with TRBJ2-2, with D perhaps TRBD1 (5 bases). Germline CDR1 reads SQVTM; CDR2 reads ANQGSEA. The germline V and J ends were trimmed by 5 bases and 1 base, with 11 bases remaining between them. CDR3 length: 14 amino acids. CDR3 sequence (DNA): TGCAGCGTTCCCCTTGACAGGAACACCGGGGAGCTGTTTTTT. Its protein product is CSVPLDRNTGELFF.

The genes are TRBV19 and TRBJ1-1, with TRBD1 matching over 7 bases. Trimming removed 8 bases from V and 5 bases from J; junction bases left unmatched: 8. The CDR3 has 13 amino acids. Germline V gene lookup returns CDR1 LNHDA and CDR2 SQIVND (reference sequence). CDR3 nucleotide sequence: TGTGCCAGTTTCGACAGGGTGGGAACTGAAGCTTTCTTT. Its translation is CASFDRVGTEAFF.

J is TRBJ2-2 and V is TRBV9; 9 nucleotides align to TRBD1. J lost 6 bases, V lost 3 bases, and 12 bases had no gene match. Germline CDR1 reads SGDLS; CDR2 reads YYNGEE. The CDR3 loop spans 17 amino acids. CDR3 in DNA: TGTGCCAGCAGCGGAGCTGGGACAGGGAGAAAAGCCGGGGAGCTGTTTTTT. It encodes CASSGAGTGRKAGELFF.

This sequence joins TRBV6-5 and TRBJ2-7, with D possibly matching TRBD2 (7 bases). The CDR3 extends over 15 amino acids. The V end was cut by 4 bases, the J end by 1 base, with 14 bases between. Germline V gene sequence: CDR1 MNHEY, CDR2 SVGAGI. The CDR3, as DNA: TGTGCCAGCAGTTCCCGGGGGGCTGCGTCCTACGAGCAGTACTTC. This sequence encodes CASSSRGAASYEQYF.

The chain employs TRBV4-1 and TRBJ1-2; 10 bases match TRBD1. The CDR3 sequence is 16 residues long. The ends lost 2 bases at V and 4 bases at J; junction bases unmatched: 7. Germline CDR1 MGHRA, CDR2 YSYEKL. The CDR3 sequence is CASSQLWDRGLYGYTF. The DNA for the CDR3 is TGCGCCAGCAGCCAATTATGGGACAGGGGACTCTATGGCTACACCTTC.

The genes are TRBV28 and TRBJ1-2, with TRBD1 matching over 8 bases. The CDR3 totals 17 residues. Trimming removed 1 base from V and 5 bases from J; junction bases left unmatched: 12. The germline CDR1 and CDR2 sequences are MDHEN and SYDVKM. The CDR3, as DNA: TGTGCCAGCAGTTTATTTGACAGGGGTTGGGTCCTATATGGCTACACCTTC. It yields the protein CASSLFDRGWVLYGYTF.

V usage is TRBV4-2 and J usage is TRBJ2-3; the match to TRBD2 covers 10 bases. V shed 3 bases, J shed 2 bases, and the junction held 11 bases outside the gene matches. Germline CDR1 LGHNA, CDR2 YNFKEQ. The CDR3 has 18 residues. The CDR3 loop is CASSHGGSGGRDTDTQYF. Written as DNA, the CDR3 is TGTGCCAGCAGCCACGGGGGTAGCGGGGGGCGGGACACAGATACGCAGTATTTT.

The CDR3 here is CASSLSDRGITEAFF. As DNA, the CDR3 is TGTGCCAGCAGCTTATCTGACAGGGGAATCACTGAAGCTTTCTTT. This rearrangement joins TRBV11-3 to TRBJ1-1, with 8 nucleotides matching TRBD1. The V gene end was trimmed by 2 bases and the J gene end by 4 bases; junction bases not matched to a gene: 6. In germline, CDR1 is SGHNT, CDR2 YENEEA. The CDR3 is 15 amino acids.

This sequence joins TRBV14 and TRBJ1-1; TRBD1 might be the D (5 bases). The CDR3 totals 11 residues. Germline V gene data show CDR1 as SGHDN and CDR2 as FVKESK. V was pared by 5 bases and J by 8 bases, with 9 bases between. The CDR3 region is CASSAGIEAFF. DNA of the CDR3: TGTGCCAGCAGCGCAGGGATAGAAGCTTTCTTT.

The chain combines TRBV28 with TRBJ1-5; D is undetermined. The CDR3 sequence is 14 residues long. CDR1 MDHEN and CDR2 SYDVKM come from the germline V gene. The germline V and J ends were trimmed by 2 bases and 1 base, with 6 bases remaining between them. This CDR3 reads CASSLEASNQPQHF. CDR3 nucleotides: TGTGCCAGCAGTTTAGAAGCCAGCAATCAGCCCCAGCATTTT.

The rearrangement joins TRBV5-5 to TRBJ2-7, with a possible D match to TRBD1 (5 bases). Germline V gene data show CDR1 as SGHKS and CDR2 as YYEKEE (reference sequence). Trimming removed 4 bases at V and 6 bases at J, with 17 bases between. This CDR3 region has 14 residues. The CDR3 nucleotides are TGTGCCAGCAGCCCGGCGACAGCCAGCCTCGAGCAGTACTTC. Translating it yields CASSPATASLEQYF.

V gene TRBV7-9 combines with J gene TRBJ2-7, with 7 bases that match TRBD1. Germline V gives CDR1 SEHNR, CDR2 FQNEAQ (reference sequence). Trimming cost V 5 bases and J 4 bases; bases outside gene matches: 2. This CDR3 is built from 12 residues. This CDR3 is CASSQDRYEQYF. The CDR3 DNA is TGTGCCAGCAGCCAGGACAGGTACGAGCAGTACTTC.

J is TRBJ1-2 and V is TRBV29-1; D call uncertain. Trimming stripped 6 bases from V and 3 bases from J, with 8 bases between. CDR1 and CDR2 from the germline V gene are SQVTM and ANQGSEA. The CDR3 runs 11 residues. The CDR3 DNA reads as TGCAGCGTAAGAGAGGACTATGGCTACACCTTC. Protein sequence: CSVREDYGYTF.

The genes are TRBV4-1 and TRBJ2-7, with 11 bases matching TRBD1. The CDR3 spans 15 residues. Germline values: CDR1 MGHRA, CDR2 YSYEKL. V lost 1 base to trimming and J lost 2 bases; unmatched junction nucleotides: 1. The chain's CDR3 is CASSQGGQGAYEQYF. In DNA, the CDR3 is TGCGCCAGCAGCCAAGGGGGACAGGGGGCCTACGAGCAGTACTTC.

The chain recombines TRBV4-1 with TRBJ2-7, with 7 nucleotides matching TRBD1. With V trimmed by 1 base and J by 9 bases, 12 bases remained unmatched. Per the germline V gene, CDR1 is MGHRA and CDR2 is YSYEKL. The CDR3 extends over 15 amino acids. Written as DNA, the CDR3 is TGCGCCAGCAGCCAAGGGGAAGGGGGCCAACGACGGCAGTACTTC. Translation gives CASSQGEGGQRRQYF.

This chain links TRBV29-1 with TRBJ2-2, with TRBD2 matching 10 bases. Germline CDR1 reads SQVTM; CDR2 reads ANQGSEA. The CDR3 extends over 14 amino acids. J gave up 3 bases and V 4 bases, and 2 bases lay outside the gene matches. This chain's CDR3 is CSVVAGGHTGELFF. DNA for the CDR3: TGCAGCGTTGTAGCGGGAGGCCACACCGGGGAGCTGTTTTTT.

This rearrangement joins TRBV29-1 to TRBJ2-7; D gene uncertain. CDR1 SQVTM and CDR2 ANQGSEA come from the germline V gene. With 5 bases removed from V and 6 bases from J, the gap between germline ends came to 17 bases. CDR3 length equals 13 residues. CDR3 in DNA: TGCAGCGTTCCCATGAACGGGTTCGGCGAGCAGTACTTC. Amino acids: CSVPMNGFGEQYF.

The gene calls are TRBV5-1 and TRBJ2-7; D is uncertain. Trimming pared 4 bases from V and 3 bases from J, leaving 14 bases between. Germline CDR1 SGHRS, CDR2 YFSETQ. The CDR3 consists of 14 residues. The CDR3 DNA reads as TGCGCCAGCAGCCGCTGGAAAGGAGACTACGAGCAGTACTTC. The encoded protein is CASSRWKGDYEQYF.

The genes are TRBV7-3 and TRBJ1-6, with TRBD1 matching over 8 bases. Germline V gene lookup returns CDR1 SGHTA and CDR2 FQGTGA. The V segment lost 5 bases and the J segment 10 bases; nucleotides outside the gene matches: 4. CDR3 length equals 13 residues. The CDR3 region has the DNA TGTGCCAGCAGCCAGGACAGGGAATCACCCCTCCACTTT. This translates into CASSQDRESPLHF.